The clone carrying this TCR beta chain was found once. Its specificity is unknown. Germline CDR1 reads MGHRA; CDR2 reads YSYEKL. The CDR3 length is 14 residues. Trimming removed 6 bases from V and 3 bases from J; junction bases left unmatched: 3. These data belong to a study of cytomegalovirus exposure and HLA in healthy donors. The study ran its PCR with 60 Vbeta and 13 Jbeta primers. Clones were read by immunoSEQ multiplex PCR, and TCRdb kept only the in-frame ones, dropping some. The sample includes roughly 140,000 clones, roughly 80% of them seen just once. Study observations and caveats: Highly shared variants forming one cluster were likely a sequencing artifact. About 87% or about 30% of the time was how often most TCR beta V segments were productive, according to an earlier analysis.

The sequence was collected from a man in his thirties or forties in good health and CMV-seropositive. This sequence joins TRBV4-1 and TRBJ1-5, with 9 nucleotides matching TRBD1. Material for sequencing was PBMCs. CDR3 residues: CASRGTGNNQPQHF. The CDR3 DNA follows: TGCGCCAGCAGGGGGACAGGGAACAATCAGCCCCAGCATTTT.